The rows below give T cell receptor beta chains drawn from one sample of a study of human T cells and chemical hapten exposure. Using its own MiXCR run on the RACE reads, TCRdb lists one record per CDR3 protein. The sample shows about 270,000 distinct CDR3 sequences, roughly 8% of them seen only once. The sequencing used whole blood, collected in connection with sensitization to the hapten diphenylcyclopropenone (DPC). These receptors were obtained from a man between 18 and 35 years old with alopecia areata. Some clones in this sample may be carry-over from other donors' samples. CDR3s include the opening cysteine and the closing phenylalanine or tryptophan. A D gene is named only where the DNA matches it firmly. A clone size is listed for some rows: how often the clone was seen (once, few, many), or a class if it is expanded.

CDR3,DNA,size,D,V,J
CASRQPGQGNEKLFF,TGTGCCAGCCGTCAACCGGGACAGGGGAACGAAAAACTGTTTTTT,many,TRBD1,TRBV6-1,TRBJ1-4
CASSFLWGANTGELFF,TGCGCCAGCAGCTTTTTGTGGGGCGCGAACACCGGGGAGCTGTTTTTT,few,.,TRBV5-1,TRBJ2-2
CASSPTGGYQPQHF,TGTGCCAGCAGTCCGACAGGGGGATACCAGCCCCAGCATTTT,.,TRBD1,TRBV27,TRBJ1-5
CATSDSGLQQETQYF,TGTGCCACCAGTGATTCGGGACTGCAACAAGAGACCCAGTACTTC,.,.,TRBV24-1,TRBJ2-5
CASGLTDPNQPQHF,TGTGCTAGTGGTTTGACGGATCCGAATCAGCCCCAGCATTTT,.,.,TRBV12-5,TRBJ1-5
CASSLGRTVTGELFF,TGTGCCAGCAGCTTAGGGAGGACGGTCACCGGGGAGCTGTTTTTT,many,.,TRBV7-2,TRBJ2-2
CASSFHTDTQYF,TGTGCCAGCAGCTTCCACACAGATACGCAGTATTTT,few,.,TRBV7-9,TRBJ2-3
CASSLTILANEQFF,TGTGCCAGCAGCTTAACGATTCTTGCAAATGAGCAGTTCTTC,.,.,TRBV7-3,TRBJ2-1
CASSRSGGQTEAFF,TGTGCCAGCAGCCGTTCAGGGGGTCAAACTGAAGCTTTCTTT,few,TRBD1,TRBV7-3,TRBJ1-1
CASSYGTGVYEQYF,TGTGCCAGCAGTTACGGGACAGGGGTCTACGAGCAGTACTTC,many,TRBD1,TRBV6-6,TRBJ2-7
CASSQAAQPQHF,TGTGCCAGCAGCCAAGCTGCTCAGCCCCAGCATTTT,many,.,TRBV3-1,TRBJ1-5
CASSRPRASGYNEQFF,TGTGCCAGCAGCCGCCCCAGGGCTTCGGGTTACAATGAGCAGTTCTTC,.,.,TRBV6-2/TRBV6-3,TRBJ2-1
CASSQGDPARGNTIYF,TGCGCCAGCAGCCAGGGGGACCCGGCTCGCGGAAACACCATATATTTT,few,.,TRBV4-3,TRBJ1-3
CARELGSYNSPLHF,TGTGCCAGAGAGCTTGGCTCCTATAATTCACCCCTCCACTTT,many,.,TRBV12-3/TRBV12-4,TRBJ1-6
CASSGQIYYGYTF,TGTGCCAGCAGCGGACAGATCTACTATGGCTACACCTTC,many,.,TRBV6-2/TRBV6-3,TRBJ1-2
CASSRGAGYGYTF,TGTGCCAGCAGCCGGGGGGCAGGGTACGGCTACACCTTC,.,.,TRBV7-2,TRBJ1-2
CAIWDRDTGNYGYTF,TGTGCCATCTGGGACAGGGATACTGGAAACTATGGCTACACCTTC,few,TRBD1,TRBV10-3,TRBJ1-2
CASSGTGETGELFF,TGCGCCAGCAGCGGGACAGGGGAAACCGGGGAGCTGTTTTTT,few,TRBD1,TRBV23-1,TRBJ2-2
CASSYGTGGTYGYTF,TGTGCCAGCAGTTACGGGACAGGGGGTACCTATGGCTACACCTTC,few,TRBD1,TRBV6-5,TRBJ1-2
CASSATQGSTEAFF,TGTGCCAGCAGTGCAACACAGGGTTCGACTGAAGCTTTCTTT,.,.,TRBV2,TRBJ1-1
CASSSGRDGTDTQYF,TGTGCCAGCAGCTCGGGCCGGGACGGCACAGATACGCAGTATTTT,many,.,TRBV7-2,TRBJ2-3
CASSLTRLNNEQFF,TGTGCCAGCAGCTTAACGCGACTCAACAATGAGCAGTTCTTC,.,.,TRBV7-8,TRBJ2-1
CASSVATSGDRGDYGYTF,TGTGCCAGCAGCGTAGCTACCTCCGGCGACAGGGGAGACTATGGCTACACCTTC,few,TRBD1,TRBV9,TRBJ1-2
CASSLEVRNSPLHF,TGTGCCAGCAGCTTAGAGGTGCGGAATTCACCCCTCCACTTT,.,.,TRBV7-2,TRBJ1-6
CASSSSGGAPEQFF,TGTGCCAGCAGCAGTAGCGGGGGGGCCCCCGAGCAGTTCTTC,.,TRBD2,TRBV3-1,TRBJ2-1
CASRRNRDRDRSSGNTIYF,TGTGCCAGCAGACGGAACCGGGACAGGGATCGATCCTCTGGAAACACCATATATTTT,.,TRBD1,TRBV7-6,TRBJ1-3
CASSLEGGTGNPFF,TGTGCCAGCAGCTTAGAGGGGGGGACAGGGAATCCGTTCTTC,few,TRBD1,TRBV11-2,TRBJ2-1
CSVVTWPTYEQYF,TGCAGCGTTGTTACGTGGCCTACCTACGAGCAGTACTTC,few,.,TRBV29-1,TRBJ2-7
CASSLLAGGLKETQYF,TGTGCCAGCAGCCTACTAGCGGGGGGTTTAAAAGAGACCCAGTACTTC,many,TRBD2,TRBV3-1,TRBJ2-5
CASAEQFRDTQYF,TGTGCCAGCGCGGAGCAATTCAGGGATACGCAGTATTTT,few,.,TRBV21-1,TRBJ2-3